Presented here are 13 T cell receptor beta chains from one specimen sequenced in a study of blood T cell repertoires in COVID-19. TCRdb's table, derived via immunoSEQ multiplex PCR, lists solely in-frame clones and lacks some. The repertoire holds some 140,000 clones, with around three quarters as singletons. The source material was peripheral blood. All receptors come from a man older than 75 with acute or convalescent COVID-19.

The chain couples TRBV28 to TRBJ2-2; a possible D gene is TRBD1 (5 bases). The V end lost 3 bases, the J end lost 3 bases, and 11 bases lay between the germline ends. The V gene's germline CDR1 is MDHEN and CDR2 SYDVKM. This CDR3 is built from 15 residues. CDR3 DNA: TGTGCCAGCAGTTTGCTAGGGGCGGACACCGGGGAGCTGTTTTTT. It codes for CASSLLGADTGELFF.

The chain joins TRBV28 to TRBJ1-4, with D unclear. The CDR3 extends over 13 amino acids. The ends were cut back, 3 bases at V and 8 bases at J, with 10 bases in the middle. CDR1 and CDR2 (germline): MDHEN, SYDVKM. In DNA form, the CDR3 reads TGTGCCAGCAGTTTGAGGGTTTGGGAAAAACTGTTTTTT. It is translated as CASSLRVWEKLFF.

The chain uses TRBV12-3 or TRBV12-4 and TRBJ2-7; 8 bases align to TRBD1. The CDR3 runs 12 residues. CDR3 region: CAKEDRAYEQYF. The CDR3 DNA reads as TGTGCTAAGGAGGACAGGGCCTACGAGCAGTACTTC.

V and J are TRBV6-2 or TRBV6-3 and TRBJ1-5; 9 bases match TRBD1. Germline assignment: CDR1 MNHEY and CDR2 SVGEGT. Trimming cost V 2 bases and J 3 bases; bases outside gene matches: 5. This CDR3 comprises 16 residues. The CDR3 reads CASSYLNRGPNQPQHF. Here the CDR3 DNA reads TGTGCCAGCAGTTACCTTAACAGGGGGCCCAATCAGCCCCAGCATTTT.

The chain joins TRBV28 to TRBJ2-1, with a possible D match to TRBD2 (7 bases). Germline-derived CDR1 and CDR2 are MDHEN and SYDVKM. The CDR3 has 15 residues. Between the trimmed V and J ends, which lost 3 bases and 2 bases, there was a span of 11 bases. CDR3 region: CASSFYGGPYNEQFF. CDR3 DNA: TGTGCCAGCAGTTTCTACGGGGGGCCCTACAATGAGCAGTTCTTC.

This chain uses TRBV4-1 with TRBJ2-6, with TRBD1 identical over 7 bases. The CDR3 totals 18 residues. Germline trimming cut 3 bases from V and 0 bases from J; bases unmatched to any gene: 8. Germline-derived CDR1 and CDR2 are MGHRA and YSYEKL. The CDR3 sequence is CASSHFDRVSSGANVLTF. Written as DNA, the CDR3 is TGCGCCAGCAGCCATTTCGACAGGGTGAGCTCTGGGGCCAACGTCCTGACTTTC.

V usage is TRBV7-3 and J usage is TRBJ2-1; TRBD2 aligns across 8 bases. The length of the CDR3 is 12 residues. CDR1 SGHTA and CDR2 FQGTGA come from the germline V gene. Trimming took 2 bases from V and 11 from J; bases not matched to a gene: 2. CDR3 region: CASSLREGKQFF. CDR3 DNA sequence: TGTGCCAGCAGCTTACGGGAGGGGAAGCAGTTCTTC.

This chain links TRBV27 with TRBJ1-5, with a weak D call TRBD1 (6 bases). CDR1 and CDR2 from the germline V gene are MNHEY and SMNVEV (reference sequence). The CDR3 is made up of 13 amino acids. V was clipped by 3 bases and J by 6 bases, with 9 bases between them. CDR3 in amino acids: CASSLGARQPQHF. The CDR3 DNA reads TGTGCCAGCAGTTTGGGGGCACGTCAGCCCCAGCATTTT.

The CDR3 protein is CASSHLSGNTEAFF. The CDR3 DNA is TGTGCCAGCAGTCACCTGTCGGGGAACACTGAAGCTTTCTTT. The chain uses TRBV6-2 or TRBV6-3 and TRBJ1-1; D is unresolved. The germline gives CDR1 MNHEY, CDR2 SVGEGT. V gave up 5 bases and J gave up 1 base, with 11 bases separating them. The CDR3 covers 14 residues.

The chain carries TRBV28 and TRBJ1-2, with 8 bases identical to TRBD1. This CDR3 is 15 amino acids long. V lost 6 bases and J lost 5; bases outside the gene matches: 11. The germline V gene encodes CDR1 MDHEN and CDR2 SYDVKM. The CDR3 DNA follows: TGTGCCAGCAGGCCCCCTGGACAGGGCTGGTATGGCTACACCTTC. Its protein product is CASRPPGQGWYGYTF.

The CDR3 is CASSTSPRLEQFF. CDR3 in DNA: TGTGCCAGCAGCACTAGTCCCAGGCTTGAGCAGTTCTTC. V gene TRBV7-2 combines with J gene TRBJ2-1; the D gene is possibly TRBD2 (5 bases). Germline loops: CDR1 SGHTA, CDR2 FQGNSA. Trimming left V 5 bases short and J 9 bases short, with 14 bases between. CDR3 length: 13 amino acids.

The genes are TRBV27 and TRBJ1-2, with D hard to call. This CDR3 has 13 amino acids. V was cut by 6 bases and J by 2 bases, with 10 bases left in between. Germline CDR1 is MNHEY and CDR2 is SMNVEV (reference sequence). The CDR3 DNA reads as TGTGCCAGCAGGGTAGCGTCGAACTATGGCTACACCTTC. It codes for CASRVASNYGYTF.

The V and J genes are TRBV18 and TRBJ1-6, with 9 bases identical to TRBD1. The CDR3 totals 14 residues. Germline values: CDR1 KGHSH, CDR2 LQKENI. J was trimmed by 5 bases and V by 8 bases; bases with no gene match: 4. The CDR3 sequence is CASTGQGDNSPLHF. Here the CDR3 DNA reads TGTGCCAGCACGGGACAGGGAGATAATTCACCCCTCCACTTT.